What follows are 29 T cell receptor beta chains derived from one specimen sequenced in a study of T cell changes during pregnancy in multiple sclerosis. Using immunoSEQ multiplex PCR, the repertoire was profiled, and TCRdb retains in-frame clones only, with some absent. Here the sample spans under 55,000 clones, about 90% being singletons. This sample comprised CD8+ T cells from peripheral blood mononuclear cells, obtained after pregnancy. All receptors derive from a female donor with multiple sclerosis, enrolled in a pregnancy study.

This chain connects TRBV9 to TRBJ1-2; 7 bases align to TRBD1. V trimming: 0 bases; J trimming: 4 bases; junction bases outside the gene matches: 12. The CDR3 contains 17 residues. The germline V gene encodes CDR1 SGDLS and CDR2 YYNGEE. CDR3: CASSVGSLQTGVYGYTF. The CDR3 DNA sequence: TGTGCCAGCAGCGTAGGGTCCCTTCAAACAGGGGTCTATGGCTACACCTTC.

This chain links TRBV9 with TRBJ2-5; 12 bases agree with TRBD2. This CDR3 contains 18 residues. Unmatched junction bases numbered 11, after V lost 3 bases and J lost 2 bases. The V gene's germline CDR1 is SGDLS and CDR2 YYNGEE. In DNA form, the CDR3 reads TGTGCCAGCAGCGCCCCCCGTGGACTAGCGGGGTCTCAAGAGACCCAGTACTTC. Its protein is CASSAPRGLAGSQETQYF. Variable domain in full (rest from reference TRBV9 and TRBJ2-5): DSGVTQTPKHLITATGQRVTLRCSPRSGDLSVYWYQQSLDQGLQFLIQYYNGEERAKGNILERFSAQQFPDLHSELNLSSLELGDSALYFCASSAPRGLAGSQETQYFGPGTRLLVL.

This clone was recorded only once. This chain connects TRBV5-1 to TRBJ2-5; 7 bases align to TRBD1. CDR3 length: 15 amino acids. Germline V gene sequence: CDR1 SGHRS, CDR2 YFSETQ. V trimming: 0 bases; J trimming: 5 bases; junction bases outside the gene matches: 7. CDR3 sequence reads: CASSLATGPAETQYF. The CDR3, as DNA: TGCGCCAGCAGCTTGGCGACAGGGCCGGCGGAGACCCAGTACTTC.

The rearrangement joins TRBV5-6 to TRBJ2-7, with 8 bases identical to TRBD1. The V gene's germline CDR1 is SGHDT and CDR2 YYEEEE. The J segment lost 3 bases and the V segment lost 4 bases, leaving 6 bases of the junction unmatched. The CDR3 spans 14 residues. The CDR3: CASSTGTGVYEQYF. CDR3 sequence (DNA): TGTGCCAGCAGCACAGGGACAGGTGTCTACGAGCAGTACTTC.

The chain couples TRBV5-4 to TRBJ2-1; the D gene is possibly TRBD1 (5 bases). Trimming removed 1 base from V and 4 bases from J, with 6 bases in between. CDR1 is SGHNT and CDR2 is YYREEE in the germline V gene (reference sequence). CDR3 length equals 13 residues. The CDR3 is CASSLSGYNEQFF. As DNA, the CDR3 is TGTGCCAGCAGCTTGTCAGGGTACAATGAGCAGTTCTTC.

The V and J genes are TRBV5-8 and TRBJ2-5; the match to TRBD1 covers 7 bases. V gave up 4 bases and J gave up 1 base; unmatched junction bases: 7. Germline V gives CDR1 SGHTS, CDR2 YDEGEE. This CDR3 contains 15 residues. The CDR3 bases are TGTGCCAGCAGCCCTATCGGGACAGCCCAAGAGACCCAGTACTTC. Its protein is CASSPIGTAQETQYF.

This clone is a singleton in its sample. The chain recombines TRBV10-3 with TRBJ1-4; D gene unclear. The V gene's germline CDR1 is ENHRY and CDR2 SYGVKD. There are 14 residues in the CDR3. V lost 6 bases, J lost 3 bases, and 11 bases lay in between. CDR3 residues: CAIRGGDANEKLFF. CDR3 bases: TGTGCCATCAGGGGCGGGGATGCTAATGAAAAACTGTTTTTT.

The DNA of the CDR3 is TGCGCCAGCAGCCAATCGGTGGAGACCCAGTACTTC. Translated: CASSQSVETQYF. The chain has TRBV4-1 and TRBJ2-5; D is undetermined. The CDR3 totals 12 residues. Germline values: CDR1 MGHRA, CDR2 YSYEKL. The V end was cut by 2 bases, the J end by 5 bases, with 6 bases between.

This sequence joins TRBV6-5 and TRBJ1-5; 7 positions agree with TRBD1. Germline V gives CDR1 MNHEY, CDR2 SVGAGI. After removal of 0 bases from V and 7 bases from J, the junction contained 9 bases not matched to a gene. The CDR3 has 16 residues. The CDR3 is CASSYSPGGIGQPQHF. The CDR3 coding sequence is TGTGCCAGCAGTTACTCCCCAGGGGGTATCGGACAGCCCCAGCATTTT.

J is TRBJ2-3 and V is TRBV11-2, with TRBD2 matching 9 bases. Germline trimming cut 6 bases from V and 5 bases from J; bases unmatched to any gene: 3. The germline V gene has CDR1 SGHAT and CDR2 FQNNGV. The CDR3 is 13 residues long. CDR3 coding DNA: TGTGCCAGCAGGCGGGGGGGCGAAGATACGCAGTATTTT. Translating gives CASRRGGEDTQYF.

The chain employs TRBV7-3 and TRBJ2-3; D is perhaps TRBD2 (5 bases). V was pared by 4 bases and J by 3 bases, with 11 bases between. The CDR3 is 14 residues long. CDR1 SGHTA and CDR2 FQGTGA come from the germline V gene. CDR3 DNA sequence: TGTGCCAGCAGCTCGGTGGGCGGGACAGATACGCAGTATTTT. Translation gives CASSSVGGTDTQYF.

This clone was detected once. The V gene is TRBV10-1, the J gene TRBJ2-3; D is perhaps TRBD2 (6 bases). This CDR3 comprises 15 residues. Trimming removed 2 bases from V and 4 bases from J, with 13 bases in between. Germline V gives CDR1 WNHNN, CDR2 SYGVQD (reference sequence). CDR3 region: CASSEMTSIADTQYF. The CDR3 DNA is TGCGCCAGCAGTGAGATGACTAGTATTGCAGATACGCAGTATTTT.

The chain combines TRBV30 with TRBJ2-7, with D unclear. Germline-derived CDR1 and CDR2 are GTSNPN and SVGIG (reference sequence). The CDR3 length is 13 residues. V was trimmed by 0 bases and J by 0 bases, leaving 6 bases between them. Here the CDR3 reads CAWSVGSSYEQYF. In nucleotides, the CDR3 is TGTGCCTGGAGTGTTGGTAGCTCCTACGAGCAGTACTTC.

For the CDR3, the DNA is TGTGCCAGCGGAATCGCGGCAGCCACTAACTATGGCTACACCTTC. It is translated as CASGIAAATNYGYTF. The rearrangement links TRBV27 to TRBJ1-2; D ambiguous. There are 15 residues in the CDR3. The V gene lost 8 bases and the J gene lost 0 bases, with 16 bases spanning the gap. The germline CDR1 and CDR2 sequences are MNHEY and SMNVEV (reference sequence).

V is TRBV10-3 and J is TRBJ2-5; 10 nucleotides line up with TRBD1. This CDR3 comprises 15 residues. V shed 4 bases, J shed 5 bases, and the junction held 7 bases outside the gene matches. The germline gives CDR1 ENHRY, CDR2 SYGVKD. CDR3 sequence: CAISGQGAEWETQYF. The CDR3 nucleotides are TGTGCCATCAGTGGACAGGGGGCTGAATGGGAGACCCAGTACTTC.

The chain links TRBV27 to TRBJ1-2; D gene uncertain. V was cut by 3 bases and J by 8 bases, with 10 bases left in between. The germline CDR1 and CDR2 sequences are MNHEY and SMNVEV (reference sequence). The CDR3 loop spans 12 amino acids. The CDR3 nucleotides read TGTGCCAGCAGTTTTGCGGGAACGGGCTACACCTTC. As protein: CASSFAGTGYTF.

This chain links TRBV6-1 with TRBJ2-7; D ambiguous. Germline V CDR1 and CDR2: MNHNS, SASEGT. The CDR3 runs 11 residues. Trimming shortened V by 6 bases and J by 3 bases, and 6 bases separated the two germline ends. CDR3 region: CASRAYYEQYF. CDR3 bases: TGTGCCAGCAGAGCATACTACGAGCAGTACTTC.

The chain is built from TRBV7-3 and TRBJ2-7; tentative D call: TRBD1 (6 bases). Trimming pared 4 bases from V and 3 bases from J, leaving 10 bases between. The CDR3 sequence is 13 residues long. Germline CDR1 is SGHTA and CDR2 is FQGTGA. The CDR3 spells CASSSGQNYEQYF. The CDR3 DNA follows: TGTGCCAGCAGCTCAGGACAGAACTACGAGCAGTACTTC. Using reference TRBV7-3 and TRBJ2-7 for the parts outside the CDR3, the full variable domain is GAGVSQTPSNKVTEKGKYVELRCDPISGHTALYWYRQSLGQGPEFLIYFQGTGAADDSGLPNDRFFAVRPEGSVSTLKIQRTERGDSAVYLCASSSGQNYEQYFGPGTRLTVT.

The chain combines TRBV6-5 with TRBJ1-2; a weak D match, TRBD1 (6 bases). CDR1 is MNHEY and CDR2 is SVGAGI in the germline V gene. This CDR3 comprises 15 residues. Trimming took 4 bases from V and 4 from J, leaving 16 bases between them. CDR3 DNA: TGTGCCAGCAGTTCTAGCGGACAGCAACCCTATGGCTACACCTTC. It translates to CASSSSGQQPYGYTF.

The rearrangement uses TRBV15 and TRBJ2-5; 9 bases align to TRBD2. The J segment lost 5 bases and the V segment lost 3 bases, leaving 7 bases of the junction unmatched. The germline CDR1 and CDR2 sequences are LNHNV and YYDKDF (reference sequence). The CDR3 consists of 15 residues. The CDR3 loop is CATSSSGGRLETQYF. CDR3 DNA: TGTGCCACCAGCAGTAGCGGGGGAAGGTTGGAGACCCAGTACTTC.

The chain carries TRBV27 and TRBJ2-7, with 13 nucleotides matching TRBD2. This CDR3 contains 15 residues. The trim removed 6 bases at V and 4 bases at J, leaving 6 bases unmatched. CDR1 MNHEY and CDR2 SMNVEV come from the germline V gene (reference sequence). CDR3 DNA: TGTGCCAGCAGCCGTACTAGCGGGGGGGCATACGAGCAGTACTTC. Translating it yields CASSRTSGGAYEQYF.

This clone was counted many times. The V and J genes are TRBV5-1 and TRBJ1-1; a weak D match, TRBD1 (5 bases). Germline V gives CDR1 SGHRS, CDR2 YFSETQ. Between the trimmed V and J ends, which lost 0 bases and 3 bases, there was a span of 15 bases. This CDR3 is built from 16 residues. CDR3 loop: CASSLDIGQGYTEAFF. For the CDR3, the DNA is TGCGCCAGCAGCTTGGATATCGGCCAGGGATACACTGAAGCTTTCTTT.

The chain has TRBV5-6 and TRBJ2-4; 7 bases fit TRBD2. CDR3 length: 12 residues. V lost 0 bases to trimming and J lost 14 bases; unmatched junction nucleotides: 5. The germline V gene has CDR1 SGHDT and CDR2 YYEEEE. CDR3 in amino acids: CASSLAGRREYF. The CDR3 DNA reads TGTGCCAGCAGCTTGGCCGGGAGGAGAGAGTACTTC. Looking up the rest from reference TRBV5-6 and TRBJ2-4 gives the full variable domain: DAGVTQSPTHLIKTRGQQVTLRCSPKSGHDTVSWYQQALGQGPQFIFQYYEEEERQRGNFPDRFSGHQFPNYSSELNVNALLLGDSALYLCASSLAGRREYFGAGTRLSVL.

The V and J genes are TRBV14 and TRBJ2-3; D unresolved. CDR1 and CDR2 from the germline V gene are SGHDN and FVKESK. The CDR3 is made up of 13 amino acids. Trimming shortened V by 1 base and J by 8 bases, and 10 bases separated the two germline ends. The CDR3 protein is CASSQGSPSTQYF. Written as DNA, the CDR3 is TGTGCCAGCAGCCAAGGTTCTCCTAGTACGCAGTATTTT.

This sequence joins TRBV2 and TRBJ2-1, with D possibly matching TRBD1 (5 bases). The CDR3 extends over 13 amino acids. The V gene's germline CDR1 is SNHLY and CDR2 FYNNEI. The germline V and J ends were trimmed by 4 bases and 5 bases, with 9 bases remaining between them. In DNA form, the CDR3 reads TGTGCCAGCAGTGGCTTAGGGGACAATGAGCAGTTCTTC. This sequence encodes CASSGLGDNEQFF. Full variable domain (rest looked up from reference TRBV2 and TRBJ2-1): EPEVTQTPSHQVTQMGQEVILRCVPISNHLYFYWYRQILGQKVEFLVSFYNNEISEKSEIFDDQFSVERPDGSNFTLKIRSTKLEDSAMYFCASSGLGDNEQFFGPGTRLTVL.

V usage is TRBV11-3 and J usage is TRBJ2-3; 7 bases are shared with TRBD2. Germline CDR1 and CDR2: SGHNT and YENEEA. Losses at the gene ends were 5 bases for V and 6 bases for J; bases not matched to a gene: 8. This CDR3 region has 14 residues. The CDR3 region is CASSAGQGGDTQYF. For the CDR3, the DNA is TGTGCCAGCAGCGCGGGGCAGGGAGGGGATACGCAGTATTTT.

The V gene is TRBV7-9, the J gene TRBJ2-7; D is ambiguous. The germline V gene has CDR1 SEHNR and CDR2 FQNEAQ (reference sequence). The CDR3 contains 12 residues. The V gene lost 1 base and the J gene lost 4 bases, with 5 bases spanning the gap. The CDR3 reads CASSLGQYEQYF. DNA of the CDR3: TGTGCCAGCAGCTTAGGCCAGTACGAGCAGTACTTC.

This chain uses TRBV6-1 with TRBJ2-7; 7 bases are a match to TRBD1. Germline V gene lookup returns CDR1 MNHNS and CDR2 SASEGT. J gave up 3 bases and V 2 bases, and 10 bases lay outside the gene matches. The CDR3 is 16 amino acids. CDR3: CASSESEGRGFYEQYF. CDR3 bases: TGTGCCAGCAGTGAAAGCGAAGGCAGGGGGTTCTACGAGCAGTACTTC.

The chain is built from TRBV19 and TRBJ2-5, with 7 positions matching TRBD2. CDR1 LNHDA and CDR2 SQIVND come from the germline V gene (reference sequence). The junction had 10 bases not matched to a gene; V was cut back by 8 bases and J by 1 base. The CDR3 runs 15 residues. CDR3 in amino acids: CASSGTGGLQETQYF. The CDR3 nucleotides are TGTGCCAGTTCTGGGACGGGGGGACTCCAAGAGACCCAGTACTTC.